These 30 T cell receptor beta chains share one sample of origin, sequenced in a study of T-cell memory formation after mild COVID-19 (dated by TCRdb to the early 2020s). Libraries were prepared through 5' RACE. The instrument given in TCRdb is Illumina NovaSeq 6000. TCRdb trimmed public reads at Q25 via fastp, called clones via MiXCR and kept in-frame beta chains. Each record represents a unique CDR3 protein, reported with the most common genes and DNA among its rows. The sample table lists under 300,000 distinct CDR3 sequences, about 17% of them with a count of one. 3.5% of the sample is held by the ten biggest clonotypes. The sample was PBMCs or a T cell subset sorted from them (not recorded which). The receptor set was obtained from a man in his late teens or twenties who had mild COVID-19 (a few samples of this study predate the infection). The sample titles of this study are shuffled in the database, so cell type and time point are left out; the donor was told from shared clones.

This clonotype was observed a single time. The CDR3 bases are TGTGCCAGCAGCTTGGGGGGGGCTGGCTCTGGAAACACCATATATTTT. Amino acids: CASSLGGAGSGNTIYF. J is TRBJ1-3 and V is TRBV5-4, with D maybe TRBD1 (6 bases). Germline CDR1 is SGHNT and CDR2 is YYREEE (reference sequence). CDR3 length: 16 residues. Trimming removed 0 bases from V and 0 bases from J, with 10 bases in between.

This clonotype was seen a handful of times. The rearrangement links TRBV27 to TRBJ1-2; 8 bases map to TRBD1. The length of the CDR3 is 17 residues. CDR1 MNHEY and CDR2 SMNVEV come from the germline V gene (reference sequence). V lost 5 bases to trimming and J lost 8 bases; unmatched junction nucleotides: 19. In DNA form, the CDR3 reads TGTGCCAGCAGTAACGTGACAGGGGCGCGTGGCAGTAGGGGCTACACCTTC. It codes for CASSNVTGARGSRGYTF.

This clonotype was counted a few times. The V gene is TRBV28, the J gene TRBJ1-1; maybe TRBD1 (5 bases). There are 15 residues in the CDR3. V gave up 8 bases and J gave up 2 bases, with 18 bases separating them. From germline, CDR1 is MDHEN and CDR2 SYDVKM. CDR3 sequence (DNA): TGTGCCAGCGGGGGTCTGGGCCGGGGTAACACTGAAGCTTTCTTT. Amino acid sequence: CASGGLGRGNTEAFF.

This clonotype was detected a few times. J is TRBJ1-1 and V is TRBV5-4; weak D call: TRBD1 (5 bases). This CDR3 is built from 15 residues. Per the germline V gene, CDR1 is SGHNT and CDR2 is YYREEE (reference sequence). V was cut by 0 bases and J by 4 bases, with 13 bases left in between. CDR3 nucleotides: TGTGCCAGCAGCTTGGCCCTGGGGGAGGGCACTGAAGCTTTCTTT. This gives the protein CASSLALGEGTEAFF.

In DNA form, the CDR3 reads TGTGCCAGCAGCTTAAGTGTAATGGCAGAAAATTCACCCCTCCACTTT. Translation gives CASSLSVMAENSPLHF. The chain recombines TRBV7-2 with TRBJ1-6; D is undetermined. CDR3 length: 16 amino acids. The V gene lost 2 bases and the J gene lost 7 bases, with 15 bases spanning the gap. Germline CDR1 is SGHTA and CDR2 is FQGNSA.

CDR3 DNA: TGTGCCAGCAGTTCAGGGACGCTCTCTGGAAACACCATATATTTT. It is translated as CASSSGTLSGNTIYF. V usage is TRBV28 and J usage is TRBJ1-3; D possibly corresponds to TRBD1 (5 bases). The V end was cut by 4 bases, the J end by 0 bases, with 10 bases between. Germline assignment: CDR1 MDHEN and CDR2 SYDVKM. The CDR3 has 15 amino acids. Based on the CDR3 plus reference TRBV28 and TRBJ1-3, the full variable domain is DVKVTQSSRYLVKRTGEKVFLECVQDMDHENMFWYRQDPGLGLRLIYFSYDVKMKEKGDIPEGYSVSREKKERFSLILESASTNQTSMYLCASSSGTLSGNTIYFGEGSWLTVV.

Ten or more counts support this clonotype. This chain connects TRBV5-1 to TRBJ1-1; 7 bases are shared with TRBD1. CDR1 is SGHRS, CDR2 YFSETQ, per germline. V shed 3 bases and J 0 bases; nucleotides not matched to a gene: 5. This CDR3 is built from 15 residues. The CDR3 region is CASSYGTAMNTEAFF. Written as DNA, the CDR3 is TGCGCCAGCAGCTACGGGACAGCCATGAACACTGAAGCTTTCTTT.

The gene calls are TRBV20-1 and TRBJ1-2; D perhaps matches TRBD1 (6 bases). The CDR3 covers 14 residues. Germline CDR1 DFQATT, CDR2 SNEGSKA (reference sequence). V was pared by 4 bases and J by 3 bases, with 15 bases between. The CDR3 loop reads CSATGQLVDYGYTF. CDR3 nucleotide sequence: TGCAGTGCTACTGGACAGCTCGTTGACTATGGCTACACCTTC.

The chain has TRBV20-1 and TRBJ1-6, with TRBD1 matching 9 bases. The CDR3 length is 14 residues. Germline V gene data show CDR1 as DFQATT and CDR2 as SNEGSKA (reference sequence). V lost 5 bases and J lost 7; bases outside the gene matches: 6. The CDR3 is CSAPDRGRNSPLHF. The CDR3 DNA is TGCAGTGCTCCGGACAGGGGACGGAATTCACCCCTCCACTTT.

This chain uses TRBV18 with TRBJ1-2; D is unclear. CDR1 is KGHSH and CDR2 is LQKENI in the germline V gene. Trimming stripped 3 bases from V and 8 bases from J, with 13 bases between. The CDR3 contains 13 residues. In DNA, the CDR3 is TGTGCCAGCTCACCGTATGGAGAGGGCGGCTACACCTTC. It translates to CASSPYGEGGYTF.

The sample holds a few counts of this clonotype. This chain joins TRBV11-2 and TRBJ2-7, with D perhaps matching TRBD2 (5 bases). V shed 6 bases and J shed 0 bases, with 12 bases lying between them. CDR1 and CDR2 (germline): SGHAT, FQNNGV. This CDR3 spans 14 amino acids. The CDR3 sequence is CASRDGVASYEQYF. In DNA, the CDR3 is TGTGCCAGCAGGGACGGGGTTGCCTCCTACGAGCAGTACTTC.

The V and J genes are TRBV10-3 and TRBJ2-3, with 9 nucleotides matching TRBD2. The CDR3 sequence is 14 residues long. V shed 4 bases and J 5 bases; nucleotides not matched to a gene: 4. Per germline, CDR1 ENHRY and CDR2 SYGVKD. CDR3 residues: CAISAARGGDTQYF. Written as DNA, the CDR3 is TGTGCCATCAGTGCGGCGCGGGGGGGAGATACGCAGTATTTT.

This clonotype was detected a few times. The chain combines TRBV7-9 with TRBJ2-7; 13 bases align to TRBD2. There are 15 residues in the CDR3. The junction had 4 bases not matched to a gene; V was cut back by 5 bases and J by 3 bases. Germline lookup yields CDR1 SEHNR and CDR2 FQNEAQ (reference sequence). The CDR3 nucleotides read TGTGCCAGCAGCCAGGGACTAGCGGGGATCTACGAGCAGTACTTC. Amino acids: CASSQGLAGIYEQYF.

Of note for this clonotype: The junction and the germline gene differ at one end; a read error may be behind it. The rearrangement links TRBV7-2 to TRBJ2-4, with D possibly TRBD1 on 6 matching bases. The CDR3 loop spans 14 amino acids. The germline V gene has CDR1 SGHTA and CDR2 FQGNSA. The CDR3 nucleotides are TGTGCCAGCAGCCCTAGTCGGGGTTGGGACATTCGGTACTTC. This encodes CASSPSRGWDIRYF.

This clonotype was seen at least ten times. The CDR3 DNA reads TGTGCCAGCAGTTGGGGGGGCGGCTCTAATGAAAAACTGTTTTTT. Its protein product is CASSWGGGSNEKLFF. The genes are TRBV27 and TRBJ1-4; D perhaps matches TRBD1 (6 bases). The germline gives CDR1 MNHEY, CDR2 SMNVEV (reference sequence). CDR3 length: 15 residues. V lost 4 bases, J lost 3 bases, and 12 bases lay in between.

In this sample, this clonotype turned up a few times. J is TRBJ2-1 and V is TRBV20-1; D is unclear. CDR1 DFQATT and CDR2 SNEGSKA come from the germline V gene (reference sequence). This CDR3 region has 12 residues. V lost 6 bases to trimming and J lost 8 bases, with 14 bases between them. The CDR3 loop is CSAWKVLDEQFF. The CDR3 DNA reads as TGCAGTGCCTGGAAGGTTCTGGATGAGCAGTTCTTC.

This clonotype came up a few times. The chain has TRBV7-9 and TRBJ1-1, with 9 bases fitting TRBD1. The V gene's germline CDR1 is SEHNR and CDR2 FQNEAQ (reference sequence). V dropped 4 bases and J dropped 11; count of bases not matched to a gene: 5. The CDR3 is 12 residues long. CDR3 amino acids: CASSSGQGHAFF. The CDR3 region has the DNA TGTGCCAGCAGCTCGGGACAGGGCCATGCTTTCTTT.

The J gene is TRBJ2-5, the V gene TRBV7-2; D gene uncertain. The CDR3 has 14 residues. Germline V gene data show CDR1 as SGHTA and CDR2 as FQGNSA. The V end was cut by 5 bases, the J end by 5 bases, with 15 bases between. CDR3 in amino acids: CASSENSGWETQYF. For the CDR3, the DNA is TGTGCCAGCAGCGAGAACTCTGGCTGGGAGACCCAGTACTTC.

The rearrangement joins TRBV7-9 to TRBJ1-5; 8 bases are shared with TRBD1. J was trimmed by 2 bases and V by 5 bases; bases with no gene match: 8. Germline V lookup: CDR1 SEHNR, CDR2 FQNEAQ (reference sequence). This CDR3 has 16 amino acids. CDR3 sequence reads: CASSLEPGQGNQPQHF. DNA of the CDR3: TGTGCCAGCAGCCTAGAACCGGGACAGGGCAATCAGCCCCAGCATTTT.

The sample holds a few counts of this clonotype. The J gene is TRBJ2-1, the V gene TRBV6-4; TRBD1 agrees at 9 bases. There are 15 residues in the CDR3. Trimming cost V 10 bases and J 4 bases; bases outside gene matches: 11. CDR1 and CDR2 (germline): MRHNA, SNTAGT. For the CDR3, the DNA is TGTGCCACCATAAGACGGGACAGGGAGTACAATGAGCAGTTCTTC. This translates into CATIRRDREYNEQFF.

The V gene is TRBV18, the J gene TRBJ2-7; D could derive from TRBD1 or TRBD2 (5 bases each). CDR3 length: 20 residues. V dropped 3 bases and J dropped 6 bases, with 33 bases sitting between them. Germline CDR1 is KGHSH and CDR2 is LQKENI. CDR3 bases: TGTGCCAGCTCACCTATCCCCTCTCTGCTAAGGGGAGAGGTAATGGGCGAGCAGTACTTC. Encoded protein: CASSPIPSLLRGEVMGEQYF.

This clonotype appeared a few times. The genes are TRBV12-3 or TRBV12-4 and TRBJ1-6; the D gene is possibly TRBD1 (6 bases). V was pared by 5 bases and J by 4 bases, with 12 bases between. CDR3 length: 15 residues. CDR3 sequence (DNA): TGTGCCAGCAGTACAGGGTGGGGGTATAATTCACCCCTCCACTTT. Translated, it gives CASSTGWGYNSPLHF.

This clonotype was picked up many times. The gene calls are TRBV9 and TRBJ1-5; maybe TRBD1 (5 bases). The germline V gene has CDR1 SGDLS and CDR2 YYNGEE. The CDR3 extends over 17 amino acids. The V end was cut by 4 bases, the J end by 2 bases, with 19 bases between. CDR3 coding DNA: TGTGCCAGCAGCCAGTGGGGGAGAGGTCCCGGCAATCAGCCCCAGCATTTT. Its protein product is CASSQWGRGPGNQPQHF.

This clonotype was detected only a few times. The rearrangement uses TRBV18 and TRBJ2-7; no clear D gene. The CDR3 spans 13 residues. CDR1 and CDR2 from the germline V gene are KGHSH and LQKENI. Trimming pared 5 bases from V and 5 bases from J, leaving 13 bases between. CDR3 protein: CASSASLIHEQYF. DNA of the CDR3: TGTGCCAGCTCAGCGTCGCTAATTCACGAGCAGTACTTC.

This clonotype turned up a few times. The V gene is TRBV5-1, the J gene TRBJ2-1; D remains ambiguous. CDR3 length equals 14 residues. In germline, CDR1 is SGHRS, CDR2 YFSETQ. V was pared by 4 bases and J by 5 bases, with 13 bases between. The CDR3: CASSIGSADNEQFF. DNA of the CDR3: TGCGCCAGCAGCATCGGCAGTGCAGACAATGAGCAGTTCTTC.

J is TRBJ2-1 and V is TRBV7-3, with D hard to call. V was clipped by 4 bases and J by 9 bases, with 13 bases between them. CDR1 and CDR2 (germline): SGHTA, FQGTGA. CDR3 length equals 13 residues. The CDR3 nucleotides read TGTGCCAGCAGCTCCATAGGACGGAGTGAGCAGTTCTTC. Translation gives CASSSIGRSEQFF.

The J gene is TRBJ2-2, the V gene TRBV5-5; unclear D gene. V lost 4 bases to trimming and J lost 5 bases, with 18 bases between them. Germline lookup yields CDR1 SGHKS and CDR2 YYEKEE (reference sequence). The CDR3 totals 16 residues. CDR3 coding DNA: TGTGCCAGCAGCCAAGGGCAGCCCCATGGTACCGGGGAGCTGTTTTTT. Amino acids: CASSQGQPHGTGELFF.

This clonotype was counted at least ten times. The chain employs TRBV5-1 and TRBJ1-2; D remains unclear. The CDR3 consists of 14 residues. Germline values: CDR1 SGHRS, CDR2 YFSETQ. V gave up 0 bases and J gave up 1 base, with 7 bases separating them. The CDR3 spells CASSLDTLNYGYTF. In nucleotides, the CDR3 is TGCGCCAGCAGCTTGGACACGCTTAACTATGGCTACACCTTC. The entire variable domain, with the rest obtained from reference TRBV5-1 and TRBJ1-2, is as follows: KAGVTQTPRYLIKTRGQQVTLSCSPISGHRSVSWYQQTPGQGLQFLFEYFSETQRNKGNFPGRFSGRQFSNSRSEMNVSTLELGDSALYLCASSLDTLNYGYTFGSGTRLTVV.

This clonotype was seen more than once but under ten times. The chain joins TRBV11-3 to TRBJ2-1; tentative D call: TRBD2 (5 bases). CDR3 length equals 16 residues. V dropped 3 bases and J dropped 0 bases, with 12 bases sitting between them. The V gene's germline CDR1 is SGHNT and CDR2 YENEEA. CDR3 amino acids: CASSFQAASSYNEQFF. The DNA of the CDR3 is TGTGCCAGCAGCTTCCAAGCGGCGAGCTCCTACAATGAGCAGTTCTTC.

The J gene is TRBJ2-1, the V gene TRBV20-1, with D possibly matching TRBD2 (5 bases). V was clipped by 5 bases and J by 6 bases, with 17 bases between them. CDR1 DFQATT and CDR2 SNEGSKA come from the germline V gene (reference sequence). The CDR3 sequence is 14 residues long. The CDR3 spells CSAGPRSGFNEQFF. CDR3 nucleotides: TGCAGTGCTGGACCTAGATCGGGGTTCAATGAGCAGTTCTTC.